A selection of T cell receptor beta chains follows, all from one sample in a study of lymphopenia after photon versus proton radiotherapy. Clones were read by immunoSEQ multiplex PCR, and TCRdb kept only the in-frame ones, dropping some. The repertoire holds roughly 14,000 clones, with 80% to 90% as singletons. The input for sequencing was peripheral blood, taken from a patient treated with proton-based radiotherapy. These TCRs come from a man aged 65-85 years with pancreatic cancer. CDR3s include the opening cysteine and the closing phenylalanine or tryptophan. A D gene is named only where the DNA matches it firmly. Expanded clones get a size class; other rows say once, few or many, or leave the size out.

clone_size j_call d_call v_call cdr3_aa cdr3_nt
NA TRBJ1-1 NA TRBV6-1 CASSVNRVENTEAFF TGTGCCAGCAGTGTTAACAGGGTGGAGAACACTGAAGCTTTCTTT
once TRBJ2-2 NA TRBV4-1 CASSQEDRNTGELFF TGCGCCAGCAGCCAAGAGGACAGAAACACCGGGGAGCTGTTTTTT
NA TRBJ1-3 NA TRBV7-6 CASSLNSGNTIYF TGTGCCAGCAGCTTAAACTCTGGAAACACCATATATTTT
once TRBJ2-2 TRBD2 TRBV7-3 CASSPTSGRNTGELFF TGTGCCAGCAGCCCCACTAGCGGTAGGAACACCGGGGAGCTGTTTTTT
NA TRBJ1-4 NA TRBV4-1 CASSPWGRGREKLFF TGCGCCAGCAGCCCTTGGGGCAGGGGTCGGGAAAAACTGTTTTTT
hyperexpanded TRBJ1-6 NA TRBV27 CASSQSIYNSPLHF TGTGCCAGCAGTCAGTCCATCTATAATTCACCCCTCCACTTT
NA TRBJ1-4 NA TRBV5-1 CASSLAGDIFEKLFF TGCGCCAGCAGCTTGGCTGGGGACATTTTTGAAAAACTGTTTTTT
NA TRBJ1-2 NA TRBV9 CASSQRNVPYGYTF TGTGCCAGCAGCCAAAGGAATGTTCCCTATGGCTACACCTTC
NA TRBJ1-2 NA TRBV7-6 CASSYLPGGGRTNYGYTF TGTGCCAGCAGTTACCTCCCCGGAGGGGGGAGGACTAACTATGGCTACACCTTC
NA TRBJ1-2 NA TRBV6-6 CATNPAGMGGYTF TGTGCCACTAACCCGGCAGGGATGGGGGGCTACACCTTC
NA TRBJ1-1 TRBD1 TRBV10-2 CASMNRGRDTEAFF TGCGCCAGCATGAACAGGGGGAGGGACACTGAAGCTTTCTTT
NA TRBJ1-6 NA TRBV11-3 CASRAGTTNSPLHF TGTGCCAGCAGAGCCGGGACGACAAATTCACCCCTCCACTTT
few TRBJ2-1 NA TRBV7-9 CASSWKQGHEQFF TGTGCCAGCAGCTGGAAACAGGGCCATGAGCAGTTCTTC
NA TRBJ1-5 TRBD1 TRBV6-1 CASTKDRFGNQPQHF TGTGCCAGCACTAAGGACAGGTTCGGCAATCAGCCCCAGCATTTT
NA TRBJ2-2 TRBD1 TRBV5-4 CASSRDRGRGGELFF TGTGCCAGCAGCCGGGACAGGGGGCGCGGCGGGGAGCTGTTTTTT
once TRBJ1-1 NA TRBV19 CASSPSWGGGGTEAFF TGTGCCAGTAGTCCTTCATGGGGCGGTGGTGGCACTGAAGCTTTCTTT
NA TRBJ1-2 NA TRBV11-1 CASSSNNRRNYGYTF TGTGCCAGCAGTTCCAACAATAGACGGAACTATGGCTACACCTTC
NA TRBJ1-1 NA TRBV19 CASSIDRNPGREAFF TGTGCCAGTAGTATCGACAGGAATCCGGGCCGTGAAGCTTTCTTT
few TRBJ2-1 NA TRBV11-2 CASSLGTTGIEQFF TGTGCCAGCAGCTTAGGCACGACTGGTATTGAGCAGTTCTTC
NA TRBJ1-6 NA TRBV5-4 CASSLAGFYNSPLHF TGTGCCAGCAGCTTGGCCGGTTTCTATAATTCACCCCTCCACTTT
once TRBJ2-2 NA TRBV6-1 CASSEVPLNRGPDTGELFF TGTGCCAGCAGTGAAGTCCCACTGAATCGGGGGCCCGACACCGGGGAGCTGTTTTTT
NA TRBJ2-1 NA TRBV7-3 CASSHAPGTSAWNEQFF TGTGCCAGCAGCCACGCCCCCGGGACCTCCGCCTGGAATGAGCAGTTCTTC
few TRBJ2-2 TRBD2 TRBV4-1 CASSQDRLAGGGELFF TGCGCCAGCAGCCAAGACCGACTAGCGGGGGGCGGGGAGCTGTTTTTT
NA TRBJ2-7 NA TRBV6-5 CASSKTSSAYEQYF TGTGCCAGCTCAAAAACTAGCTCGGCCTACGAGCAGTACTTC
NA TRBJ1-2 TRBD1 TRBV19 CASSSGTGSRGYTF TGTGCCAGTTCCAGCGGGACAGGGTCTCGTGGCTACACCTTC